The 3 T cell receptor beta chains below come from one sample, sequenced in a study of T cells after yellow fever vaccination. TCRdb re-called the 5' RACE reads through MiXCR, storing one row per CDR3 protein. The sample has roughly 520,000 distinct CDR3 sequences, 20% to 25% seen once. Here the sequenced sample was PBMCs, taken 21 days after the first yellow fever vaccination. The receptor source for this set is a man aged 18-30 years who received the YFV17D yellow fever vaccine.

V is TRBV12-3 or TRBV12-4 and J is TRBJ2-5, with TRBD2 matching 7 bases. The CDR3 totals 15 residues. V trimming: 8 bases; J trimming: 1 base; junction bases outside the gene matches: 10. Written as DNA, the CDR3 is TGTGCCAGCGGGAACGGGGGGTGGGGCCAAGAGACCCAGTACTTC. Protein product: CASGNGGWGQETQYF.

The chain links TRBV12-3 or TRBV12-4 to TRBJ1-4, with D possibly being TRBD1 (6 bases). The CDR3 spans 14 residues. Trimming removed 5 bases from V and 11 bases from J, with 18 bases in between. The CDR3 region is CASSPTRGTRKLFF. The CDR3, as DNA: TGTGCCAGCAGTCCGACCCGAGGGACACGGAAACTGTTTTTT.

The chain links TRBV18 to TRBJ1-1, with unresolved D. Trimming removed 3 bases from V and 3 bases from J, with 11 bases in between. The CDR3 covers 14 residues. From germline, CDR1 is KGHSH and CDR2 LQKENI. The CDR3 is CASSPQQRDTEAFF. CDR3 DNA: TGTGCCAGCTCACCGCAACAGCGGGACACTGAAGCTTTCTTT.